This TCR beta chain comes out of a study of T-cell reconstitution after alpha-beta-depleted transplantation in children. J was trimmed by 10 bases and V by 5 bases; bases with no gene match: 12. The germline gives CDR1 DFQATT, CDR2 SNEGSKA (reference sequence). The CDR3 is 15 residues long. As it was prepared, the TCRbeta library received unique molecular identifiers. TCRdb itself ran the PCR reads through MiXCR, one entry per CDR3 protein. Here the sample spans about 580,000 distinct CDR3 sequences, under 30% being singletons. This clonotype was seen a handful of times. The chain recombines TRBV20-1 with TRBJ1-6; 9 positions agree with TRBD1. This receptor was taken from a boy in the first two years of life who had a stem cell transplant for acute myeloid leukemia, so the T cells may come from the graft donor. Here the sequenced sample was PBMCs, mostly from graft donor cells, taken 360 days after TCRalphabeta/CD19-depleted stem cell transplant. The CDR3 region has the DNA TGCAGTGCTGCATCAGGCGGACAGGGGTACTCACCCCTCCACTTT. It yields the protein CSAASGGQGYSPLHF.